Listed below are T cell receptor beta chains from one sample, sequenced in a study of monozygotic twins with inflammatory bowel disease. Reprocessing the 5' RACE reads, TCRdb reports a single entry for every CDR3 protein and omits DNA. The sample data list 300,000 to 350,000 distinct CDR3 sequences. What was sequenced was blood. Receptors were obtained from a human donor with ulcerative colitis or Crohn's disease, or a healthy co-twin of an affected twin (not recorded which). CDR3s include the opening cysteine and the closing phenylalanine or tryptophan. Each record gives: CDR3 protein, J gene, V gene.

CASSVTTVSGNEQFF	TRBJ2-1	TRBV2
CSVDQTGSYEQYF	TRBJ2-7	TRBV29-1
CASSQGDRSGADTQYF	TRBJ2-3	TRBV4-3
CASRYAGSEAFF	TRBJ1-1	TRBV27
CASSAPFRDYQETQYF	TRBJ2-5	TRBV7-2
CASSQTIRTGANYGYTF	TRBJ1-2	TRBV4-3
CATSDFRGIGRTDTQYF	TRBJ2-3	TRBV24-1
CASSQDTAGASYEQYF	TRBJ2-7	TRBV4-2
CASSLTSGLRETQYF	TRBJ2-5	TRBV5-1
CASSLVGRGRTDTQYF	TRBJ2-3	TRBV6-5
CSVSSRTGRSYEQYF	TRBJ2-7	TRBV29-1
CASSLVLRGSTDTQYF	TRBJ2-3	TRBV5-1
CAWSVRRTSTTNEKLFF	TRBJ1-4	TRBV30
CASSQASGSLQYF	TRBJ2-4	TRBV4-2
CSAEMTVQNTGELFF	TRBJ2-2	TRBV20-1
CASSRSGAGASGTQYF	TRBJ2-3	TRBV7-9
CASSLAGGSWYF	TRBJ2-3	TRBV5-1
CAWTRTGGNTIYF	TRBJ1-3	TRBV30
CASSRTGGHTEAFF	TRBJ1-1	TRBV7-2
CASSPPSPGQGHF	TRBJ1-6	TRBV28
CASSLAGFPSEQYF	TRBJ2-7	TRBV28
CASSPTSGVSEQYF	TRBJ2-7	TRBV12-3/TRBV12-4
CASSLNGKTPVYEQYF	TRBJ2-7	TRBV7-9
CASSYTGFQETQYF	TRBJ2-5	TRBV28
CASSEKGAFYGYTF	TRBJ1-2	TRBV2
CASSLGGQGRNTIYF	TRBJ1-3	TRBV28
CSARVGVGNQPQHF	TRBJ1-5	TRBV20-1
CASSPRQGLDIQYF	TRBJ2-4	TRBV27
CASSSKGTGVEQYF	TRBJ2-7	TRBV5-1
CSARRTPSIYTGELFF	TRBJ2-2	TRBV20-1
CSARIGTGNQPQHF	TRBJ1-5	TRBV20-1
CASSQVQTRTDTQYF	TRBJ2-3	TRBV4-1
CASSPDMGNTIYF	TRBJ1-3	TRBV14
CASSQDRDLDIQYF	TRBJ2-4	TRBV4-1
CASSLVTYTDTQYF	TRBJ2-3	TRBV5-1